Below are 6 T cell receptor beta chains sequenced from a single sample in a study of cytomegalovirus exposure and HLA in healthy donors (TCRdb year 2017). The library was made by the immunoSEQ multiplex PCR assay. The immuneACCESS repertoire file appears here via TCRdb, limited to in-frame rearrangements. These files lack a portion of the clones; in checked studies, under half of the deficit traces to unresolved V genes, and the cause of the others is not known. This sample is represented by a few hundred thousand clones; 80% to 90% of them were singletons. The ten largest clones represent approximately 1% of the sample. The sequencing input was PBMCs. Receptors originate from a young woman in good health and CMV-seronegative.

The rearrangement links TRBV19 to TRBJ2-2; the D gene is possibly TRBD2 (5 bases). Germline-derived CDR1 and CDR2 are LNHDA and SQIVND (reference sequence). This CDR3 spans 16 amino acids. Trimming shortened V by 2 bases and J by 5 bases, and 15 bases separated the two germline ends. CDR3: CASSIFLGLDTGELFF. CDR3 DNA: TGTGCCAGTAGTATATTCCTCGGACTCGATACCGGGGAGCTGTTTTTT.

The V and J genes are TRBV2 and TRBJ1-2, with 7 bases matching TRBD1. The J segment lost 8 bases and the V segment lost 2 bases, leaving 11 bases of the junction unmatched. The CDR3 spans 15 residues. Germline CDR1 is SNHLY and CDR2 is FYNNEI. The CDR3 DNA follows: TGTGCCAGCAGTGAAAGGACAGGAGGATGGAGAGGCTACACCTTC. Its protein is CASSERTGGWRGYTF. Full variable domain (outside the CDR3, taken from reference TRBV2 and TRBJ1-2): EPEVTQTPSHQVTQMGQEVILRCVPISNHLYFYWYRQILGQKVEFLVSFYNNEISEKSEIFDDQFSVERPDGSNFTLKIRSTKLEDSAMYFCASSERTGGWRGYTFGSGTRLTVV.

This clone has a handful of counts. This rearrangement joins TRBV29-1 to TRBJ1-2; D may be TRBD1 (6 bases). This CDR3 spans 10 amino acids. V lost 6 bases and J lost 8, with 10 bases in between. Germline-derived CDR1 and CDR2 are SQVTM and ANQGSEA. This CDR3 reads CSVYREGYTF. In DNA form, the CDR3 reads TGCAGCGTGTACAGGGAGGGCTACACCTTC.

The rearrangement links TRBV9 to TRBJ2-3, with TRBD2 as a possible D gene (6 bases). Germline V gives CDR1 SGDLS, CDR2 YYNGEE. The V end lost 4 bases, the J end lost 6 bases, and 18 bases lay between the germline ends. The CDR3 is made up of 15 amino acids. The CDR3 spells CASSPPAGLGDTQYF. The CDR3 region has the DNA TGTGCCAGCAGCCCCCCCGCGGGGTTGGGGGATACGCAGTATTTT. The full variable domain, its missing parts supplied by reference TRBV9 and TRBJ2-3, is DSGVTQTPKHLITATGQRVTLRCSPRSGDLSVYWYQQSLDQGLQFLIQYYNGEERAKGNILERFSAQQFPDLHSELNLSSLELGDSALYFCASSPPAGLGDTQYFGPGTRLTVL.

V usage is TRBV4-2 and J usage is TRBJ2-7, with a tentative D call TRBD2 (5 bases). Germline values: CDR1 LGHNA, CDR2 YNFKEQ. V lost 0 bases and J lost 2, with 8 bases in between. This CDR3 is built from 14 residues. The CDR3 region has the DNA TGTGCCAGCAGCCAAGAGGGGAGAACCTACGAGCAGTACTTC. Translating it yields CASSQEGRTYEQYF.

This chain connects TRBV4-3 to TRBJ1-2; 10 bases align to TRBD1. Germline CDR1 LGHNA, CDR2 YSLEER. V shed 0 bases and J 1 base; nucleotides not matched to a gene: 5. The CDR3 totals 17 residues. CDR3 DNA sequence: TGCGCCAGCAGCCAAGATGTCGGACAGGGGGGTAACTATGGCTACACCTTC. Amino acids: CASSQDVGQGGNYGYTF.